The present entry profiles one T cell receptor beta chain with its context. What it binds is unknown. This entry comes from a study of early T cells in non-severe SARS-CoV-2 infection. Study-level background: Alpha and beta chains were unpaired, from unsorted whole-blood bulk RNA. Study-wide findings and caveats: Anti-spike CD8 responses were favored by VDJdb matching, which missed private and CD4 specificities.

The library protocol tagged individual cDNA molecules with unique molecular identifiers. TCRdb fed the 5' RACE reads into MiXCR, producing one record per CDR3 protein. The sample lists some 71,000 distinct CDR3 sequences, about an eighth seen once, with under 7% in the top ten. The V gene lost 3 bases and the J gene lost 0 bases, with 8 bases spanning the gap. The germline V gene has CDR1 SGHRS and CDR2 YFSETQ. The CDR3 length is 14 residues. This receptor was taken from an adult who was a healthcare worker with PCR-confirmed SARS-CoV-2 infection or an uninfected control (not recorded which). This sequence joins TRBV5-1 and TRBJ2-3, with a possible D match to TRBD2 (6 bases). Sample: whole blood, taken at baseline. The CDR3 sequence: CASSSGDSTDTQYF. The CDR3 region has the DNA TGCGCCAGCAGCTCGGGGGACAGCACAGATACGCAGTATTTT. Using reference TRBV5-1 and TRBJ2-3 for the parts outside the CDR3, the full variable domain is KAGVTQTPRYLIKTRGQQVTLSCSPISGHRSVSWYQQTPGQGLQFLFEYFSETQRNKGNFPGRFSGRQFSNSRSEMNVSTLELGDSALYLCASSSGDSTDTQYFGPGTRLTVL.